Listed below are T cell receptor beta chains from one sample, sequenced in a study of blood T cell repertoires in COVID-19. Profiled with immunoSEQ multiplex PCR; TCRdb holds only in-frame clones, not every one. The sample holds 66,000 or so clones, roughly 77% seen once. The sequencing sample was made of peripheral blood. All receptors derive from a human donor in a cohort sampled during active COVID-19. The CDR3 runs from the conserved cysteine through the conserved F or W. A D gene is named only where the DNA matches it firmly. Size is stated for part of the rows, as once, few or many counts, or as a class when the clone is expanded.

cdr3_nt	cdr3_aa	clone_size	j_call	d_call	v_call
TGTGCCAGCAGCGGCTGGGACAGACGAGACTATGGCTACACCTTC	CASSGWDRRDYGYTF	NA	TRBJ1-2	TRBD1	TRBV7-8
TGTGCCACCAGCACCGGGAGCGGATGGGAGCAGTACTTC	CATSTGSGWEQYF	NA	TRBJ2-7	NA	TRBV15
TGTGCCAGCCGAAGCCCGGAGGGTACTTACAATGAGCAGTTCTTC	CASRSPEGTYNEQFF	NA	TRBJ2-1	NA	TRBV28
TGTGCCAGCAGCCCCGGGACAGACTTCAATGAGCAGTTCTTC	CASSPGTDFNEQFF	NA	TRBJ2-1	TRBD1	TRBV5-4
TGTGCCAGCAGCCTCCGGGACAGGGTGACCGGGGAGCTGTTTTTT	CASSLRDRVTGELFF	NA	TRBJ2-2	TRBD1	TRBV7-3
TGTGCCAGCAGCCGCTGGGGGGGTTACGAGCAGTACTTC	CASSRWGGYEQYF	NA	TRBJ2-7	TRBD2	TRBV27
TGTGCCAGCTCACCAGGGACAGTCCAAGAGACCCAGTACTTC	CASSPGTVQETQYF	NA	TRBJ2-5	TRBD1	TRBV18
TGTGCCAGCAGCTTAGGACAGGTTCGACGTCAGCCCCAGCATTTT	CASSLGQVRRQPQHF	NA	TRBJ1-5	NA	TRBV11-3
TGTGCCAGCAGCCCAGACAGGGTTGGCACCGGGGAGCTGTTTTTT	CASSPDRVGTGELFF	NA	TRBJ2-2	TRBD1	TRBV7-6
TGTGCCAGCAGCCAAGACGACAGCCCAGGTCAGCCCCAGCATTTT	CASSQDDSPGQPQHF	NA	TRBJ1-5	NA	TRBV4-2
TGCGCCAGCAGCTTGGCTCGGTCAGGGGAGAAGAATTCACCCCTCCACTTT	CASSLARSGEKNSPLHF	NA	TRBJ1-6	NA	TRBV5-1
TGCGCCAGCAGCTTGGCAGGCACGGCTACTGAAGCTTTCTTT	CASSLAGTATEAFF	NA	TRBJ1-1	NA	TRBV5-1
TGTGCCAGCAGTCCGGGGTTGCACGAGCAGTACTTC	CASSPGLHEQYF	few	TRBJ2-7	NA	TRBV6-2/TRBV6-3
TGCGCCAGCAGCCAAGATCTAGCGGTGAATTCCGGGGAGCTGTTTTTT	CASSQDLAVNSGELFF	few	TRBJ2-2	TRBD2	TRBV4-1
TGTGCCAGCAGCTTATCAGGACACAGGGGGACGGACACCATATATTTT	CASSLSGHRGTDTIYF	NA	TRBJ1-3	TRBD1	TRBV7-9
TGTGCCAGCGCGACGGGTAATAGCAATCAGCCCCAGCATTTT	CASATGNSNQPQHF	NA	TRBJ1-5	NA	TRBV28
TGTGCCAGTGGTCGCACAGCGGATAATCAGCCCCAGCATTTT	CASGRTADNQPQHF	NA	TRBJ1-5	NA	TRBV19
TGTGCCAGCAGCGGACAGGGGCCCTGGCAGTTCTTC	CASSGQGPWQFF	few	TRBJ2-1	TRBD1	TRBV9
TGTGCCAGCAGCCAAAGGGGGAACACCGGGGAGCTGTTTTTT	CASSQRGNTGELFF	NA	TRBJ2-2	NA	TRBV3-1/TRBV3-2
TGTGCCAGCTCACCCTCCATGAGGTACGGAAACACCATATATTTT	CASSPSMRYGNTIYF	NA	TRBJ1-3	NA	TRBV18
TGTGCCACCAGCAGAGATTCCCGCTCTGGAAACACCATATATTTT	CATSRDSRSGNTIYF	few	TRBJ1-3	NA	TRBV15
TGTGCCAGCAGGGTGATGACAACCAGCTCCTACAATGAGCAGTTCTTC	CASRVMTTSSYNEQFF	NA	TRBJ2-1	NA	TRBV6-4
TGTGCCAGCAGCCAACAGCTAGCGGGACGGGATACGCAGTATTTT	CASSQQLAGRDTQYF	NA	TRBJ2-3	TRBD2	TRBV14
TGTGCCAGCACCCTCCGGGGGAGGGGAGACGAAGAGACCCAGTACTTC	CASTLRGRGDEETQYF	NA	TRBJ2-5	TRBD2	TRBV2
TGTGCCAGCAGCTTTAGGGACAGGGGTGAGAATGAGCAGTTCTTC	CASSFRDRGENEQFF	once	TRBJ2-1	TRBD1	TRBV7-8
TGTGCCAGCAGCTTTGGGACAGGGGGCAAAGATACGCAGTATTTT	CASSFGTGGKDTQYF	NA	TRBJ2-3	TRBD1	TRBV5-4
TGTGCCAGCAGTCTCCGACAGGGCCACGAGCAGTACTTC	CASSLRQGHEQYF	NA	TRBJ2-7	TRBD1	TRBV28
TGTGCCAGTAGTATGGGGACTAGCGGGAGAAGTGAGCAGTTCTTC	CASSMGTSGRSEQFF	once	TRBJ2-1	TRBD2	TRBV19
TGTGCCAGCAGCCAAGACGGAGGGGGCAATCAGCCCCAGCATTTT	CASSQDGGGNQPQHF	NA	TRBJ1-5	NA	TRBV3-1/TRBV3-2
TGTGCCAGCAGTTTGACGGGGAGGGGGGGGGCGCGGGGAGATACGCAGTATTTT	CASSLTGRGGARGDTQYF	NA	TRBJ2-3	NA	TRBV27
TGCGCCAGCAGCCCGGGACTAGCGGGAGGAGAGCAGTACTTC	CASSPGLAGGEQYF	few	TRBJ2-7	TRBD2	TRBV5-1
TGTGCCAGCAGCCCGCCGACAGGGAGGAACTATGGCTACACCTTC	CASSPPTGRNYGYTF	NA	TRBJ1-2	TRBD1	TRBV3-1/TRBV3-2
TGTGCCTGGAGTCGTAGGACAGGATATGGCTACACCTTC	CAWSRRTGYGYTF	NA	TRBJ1-2	TRBD1	TRBV30
TGTGCCAGCAGCTTGGGTCAGGGGGCAACAGATACGCAGTATTTT	CASSLGQGATDTQYF	NA	TRBJ2-3	TRBD1	TRBV5-8